These T cell receptor beta chains were read from a single sample in a study of OX40 agonist ivuxolimab in advanced cancers. Sequenced by immunoSEQ multiplex PCR; TCRdb stores in-frame clones only, minus some. Of fewer than 50,000 clones in the sample, approximately 86% were seen once. Specimen: CD4+ or CD8+ T cells sorted from blood, collected in a trial of the OX40 agonist ivuxolimab. The receptors here all came from an adult with an advanced solid tumor such as melanoma, head and neck, liver or kidney cancer. CDR3s include the opening cysteine and the closing phenylalanine or tryptophan. D genes are given only for firm matches. Size is omitted from some rows. Given values are once, few, many or a class for expanded clones.

j_gene	d_gene	v_gene	abundance	CDR3aa	CDR3nt
TRBJ2-5	.	TRBV5-5	.	CASSFVDQETQYF	TGTGCCAGCAGCTTCGTAGATCAAGAGACCCAGTACTTC
TRBJ2-7	TRBD1	TRBV6-5	.	CASSQGQGYEQYF	TGTGCCAGCAGCCAAGGACAGGGCTACGAGCAGTACTTC
TRBJ2-2	.	TRBV10-3	.	CAIRKGETGELFF	TGTGCCATCAGGAAGGGGGAAACCGGGGAGCTGTTTTTT
TRBJ2-7	TRBD2	TRBV30	.	CALSAGLVATPYEQYF	TGTGCCCTCTCGGCGGGACTAGTCGCAACTCCCTACGAGCAGTACTTC
TRBJ2-7	.	TRBV19	.	CASSIQGAHEQYF	TGTGCCAGTAGTATCCAGGGTGCTCACGAGCAGTACTTC
TRBJ1-5	TRBD1	TRBV10-2	.	CASSEGQGHQPQHF	TGCGCCAGCAGTGAAGGACAGGGGCATCAGCCCCAGCATTTT
TRBJ2-5	TRBD2	TRBV19	.	CASRPTSGQETQYF	TGTGCCAGTAGACCTACTAGCGGGCAAGAGACCCAGTACTTC
TRBJ2-1	TRBD2	TRBV28	.	CASRDPGLAGIYEQFF	TGTGCCAGCAGGGATCCGGGACTAGCGGGGATATATGAGCAGTTCTTC
TRBJ1-1	.	TRBV2	.	CASMLTVEAFF	TGTGCCAGCATGTTGACAGTTGAAGCTTTCTTT
TRBJ2-7	.	TRBV19	.	CASSPSGGPGYEQYF	TGTGCCAGTAGTCCCTCTGGGGGTCCGGGCTACGAGCAGTACTTC
TRBJ2-5	.	TRBV27	.	CASRLRYAGGDQYF	TGTGCCAGCAGACTTCGTTACGCGGGTGGGGACCAGTACTTC
TRBJ1-2	TRBD1	TRBV25-1	few	CASSLQGARGYTF	TGTGCCAGCAGCCTACAGGGGGCCAGGGGCTACACCTTC
TRBJ2-1	TRBD2	TRBV7-9	.	CASSSAGKYNEQFF	TGTGCCAGCAGCTCAGCGGGGAAGTACAATGAGCAGTTCTTC